This is a list of T cell receptor beta chains from one sample in a study of cytomegalovirus exposure and HLA in healthy donors. Profiling relied on immunoSEQ multiplex PCR, and the TCRdb table lists in-frame clones only, not all of them. Of roughly 220,000 clones in the sample, 70% were seen once. Specimen: PBMCs. The receptors here all came from a middle-aged man in good health and CMV-seropositive. Both conserved end residues are part of each CDR3. Some rows mark clone size as missing; the rest say once, few, many or name a class of expanded clone.

cdr3_length: 15; v_call: TRBV28; clone_size: once; j_call: TRBJ1-2; cdr3_aa: CASQTTPGGAYGYTF
cdr3_length: 12; v_call: TRBV7-3; clone_size: few; j_call: TRBJ2-2; cdr3_aa: CASSFPGGELFF
cdr3_length: 15; v_call: TRBV19; clone_size: NA; j_call: TRBJ1-2; cdr3_aa: CASSSLGQATYGYTF
cdr3_length: 14; v_call: TRBV7-8; clone_size: NA; j_call: TRBJ1-1; cdr3_aa: CASSLAGTAGEAFF
cdr3_length: 16; v_call: TRBV9; clone_size: NA; j_call: TRBJ2-3; cdr3_aa: CASSGGGLGYTDTQYF
cdr3_length: 13; v_call: TRBV7-3; clone_size: NA; j_call: TRBJ2-3; cdr3_aa: CASRNTEIDTQYF
cdr3_length: 16; v_call: TRBV14; clone_size: NA; j_call: TRBJ2-3; cdr3_aa: CASSLLGAGSTDTQYF
cdr3_length: 14; v_call: TRBV14; clone_size: once; j_call: TRBJ1-1; cdr3_aa: CASSQARVGTEAFF
cdr3_length: 15; v_call: TRBV5-1; clone_size: NA; j_call: TRBJ1-5; cdr3_aa: CASSTQGADNQPQHF
cdr3_length: 13; v_call: TRBV2; clone_size: NA; j_call: TRBJ2-7; cdr3_aa: CASSWTKGYEQYF
cdr3_length: 16; v_call: TRBV6-4; clone_size: NA; j_call: TRBJ2-2; cdr3_aa: CASSHRVAGDTGELFF
cdr3_length: 13; v_call: TRBV27; clone_size: NA; j_call: TRBJ1-5; cdr3_aa: CASSSGRNQPQHF
cdr3_length: 15; v_call: TRBV5-1; clone_size: NA; j_call: TRBJ2-1; cdr3_aa: CASSLGTGVYNEQFF
cdr3_length: 15; v_call: TRBV2; clone_size: NA; j_call: TRBJ1-5; cdr3_aa: CASSEDTRNNQPQHF
cdr3_length: 16; v_call: TRBV5-1; clone_size: few; j_call: TRBJ2-7; cdr3_aa: CASSWTGGLSSYEQYF
cdr3_length: 15; v_call: TRBV28; clone_size: once; j_call: TRBJ2-7; cdr3_aa: CASSFLDRDSYEQYF
cdr3_length: 11; v_call: TRBV19; clone_size: NA; j_call: TRBJ1-2; cdr3_aa: CATRQAYGYTF
cdr3_length: 13; v_call: TRBV5-1; clone_size: NA; j_call: TRBJ1-2; cdr3_aa: CASTAGQGVGYTF
cdr3_length: 14; v_call: TRBV18; clone_size: NA; j_call: TRBJ1-1; cdr3_aa: CASSPLQGNTEAFF
cdr3_length: 15; v_call: TRBV6-1; clone_size: NA; j_call: TRBJ1-1; cdr3_aa: CASSGGSVGNTEAFF
cdr3_length: 16; v_call: TRBV12-5; clone_size: few; j_call: TRBJ2-7; cdr3_aa: CASGLTAGQGTYEQYF
cdr3_length: 13; v_call: TRBV6-5; clone_size: NA; j_call: TRBJ2-2; cdr3_aa: CASSRTSGGELFF
cdr3_length: 13; v_call: TRBV2; clone_size: NA; j_call: TRBJ1-1; cdr3_aa: CASRHGQNTEAFF
cdr3_length: 15; v_call: TRBV19; clone_size: NA; j_call: TRBJ2-3; cdr3_aa: CASSNPGGVKDTQYF